Listed here is a single T cell receptor (beta chain). Its antigen is unknown. The ends were cut back, 8 bases at V and 8 bases at J, with 18 bases in the middle. The CDR3 runs 14 residues. Germline loops: CDR1 SNHLY, CDR2 FYNNEI. The sample is drawn from a study of T cell repertoires in cytomegalovirus infection. Study-wide context: Newly reported HLA-C-restricted and thoroughly characterized HLA-B-restricted CMV epitopes were employed. In public TCR beta signatures, there were indications of both CMV infection and matching HLA type. Findings and limits, study-wide: Clonotype analysis showed dominance of the ex vivo response by HLA-C-restricted CMV-specific TCR beta clonotypes.

MiXCR, applied by TCRdb to the reads, yields one record per CDR3 protein. Altogether 100,000 to 150,000 distinct CDR3 sequences are present, about 32% being singletons, with the ten largest covering 58%. The receptor was derived from a human donor in good health (CMV status not recorded). Some clones in this sample may be carry-over from other donors' samples. The rearrangement links TRBV2 to TRBJ1-4; tentatively, D is TRBD1 (5 bases). This specimen was CD8+ T cells from cultured PBMCs, taken from culture after CMV antigen stimulation. DNA for the CDR3: TGTGCCAGCCTTGGTTGGGGCGCCGGCGAAAAACTGTTTTTT. This codes for CASLGWGAGEKLFF.